A single sample gave rise to the 6 T cell receptor beta chains below, sequenced in a study of T cell responses to AZD1222 COVID-19 vaccine. Clones were sequenced by immunoSEQ multiplex PCR, and TCRdb holds only the in-frame ones, with some missing. Here the sample spans about 85,000 clones, approximately 91% being singletons. Sequencing was performed on peripheral blood, taken on day 0 of AZD1222 vaccination. The receptors stem from an adult in good health.

The chain employs TRBV27 and TRBJ2-2; 8 bases match TRBD2. V shed 7 bases and J 1 base; nucleotides not matched to a gene: 11. The CDR3 runs to 17 residues. Germline V gene data show CDR1 as MNHEY and CDR2 as SMNVEV (reference sequence). CDR3 sequence reads: CASNPGVSGGNTGELFF. The DNA of the CDR3 is TGTGCCAGCAACCCTGGGGTGAGCGGGGGGAACACCGGGGAGCTGTTTTTT.

The chain uses TRBV4-1 and TRBJ1-1; D remains unclear. The CDR3 consists of 14 residues. V lost 2 bases and J lost 4, with 11 bases in between. Looked up from germline, CDR1 is MGHRA and CDR2 is YSYEKL. CDR3 DNA: TGCGCCAGCAGCCAACCCCTCTGGGCCACTGAAGCTTTCTTT. This gives the protein CASSQPLWATEAFF.

The V and J genes are TRBV27 and TRBJ2-3, with 13 bases identical to TRBD2. There are 18 residues in the CDR3. The ends lost 2 bases at V and 3 bases at J; junction bases unmatched: 8. Germline V gene sequence: CDR1 MNHEY, CDR2 SMNVEV (reference sequence). In nucleotides, the CDR3 is TGTGCCAGCAGTTTAGAGAGGGGACTAGCGGGACAAACAGATACGCAGTATTTT. It translates to CASSLERGLAGQTDTQYF.

The V gene is TRBV21-1, the J gene TRBJ1-1. TRBV21-1 is given as a pseudogene. The CDR3 is made up of 12 amino acids. The CDR3 DNA reads TGTGCCTCCCCGGGGGAGGGTTTTGAAGCTTTCTTT. Translation: CASPGEGFEAFF.

The rearrangement joins TRBV29-1 to TRBJ1-3; unclear D gene. V dropped 6 bases and J dropped 2 bases, with 11 bases sitting between them. CDR3 size: 13 residues. From germline, CDR1 is SQVTM and CDR2 ANQGSEA. The chain's CDR3 is CSVGKTAGNTIYF. CDR3 nucleotides: TGCAGCGTCGGGAAAACTGCTGGAAACACCATATATTTT. Based on the CDR3 plus reference TRBV29-1 and TRBJ1-3, the full variable domain is SAVISQKPSRDICQRGTSLTIQCQVDSQVTMMFWYRQQPGQSLTLIATANQGSEATYESGFVIDKFPISRPNLTFSTLTVSNMSPEDSSIYLCSVGKTAGNTIYFGEGSWLTVV.

This chain joins TRBV3-1 (or the pseudogene TRBV3-2) and TRBJ2-1; 8 bases match TRBD2. CDR1 and CDR2 from the germline V gene are LGHDT and YNNKEL (reference sequence). The CDR3 has 15 amino acids. V gave up 4 bases and J gave up 5 bases; unmatched junction bases: 7. The CDR3 is CASSRRLAGHNEQFF. Here the CDR3 DNA reads TGTGCCAGCAGCCGGCGGCTAGCGGGCCACAATGAGCAGTTCTTC.